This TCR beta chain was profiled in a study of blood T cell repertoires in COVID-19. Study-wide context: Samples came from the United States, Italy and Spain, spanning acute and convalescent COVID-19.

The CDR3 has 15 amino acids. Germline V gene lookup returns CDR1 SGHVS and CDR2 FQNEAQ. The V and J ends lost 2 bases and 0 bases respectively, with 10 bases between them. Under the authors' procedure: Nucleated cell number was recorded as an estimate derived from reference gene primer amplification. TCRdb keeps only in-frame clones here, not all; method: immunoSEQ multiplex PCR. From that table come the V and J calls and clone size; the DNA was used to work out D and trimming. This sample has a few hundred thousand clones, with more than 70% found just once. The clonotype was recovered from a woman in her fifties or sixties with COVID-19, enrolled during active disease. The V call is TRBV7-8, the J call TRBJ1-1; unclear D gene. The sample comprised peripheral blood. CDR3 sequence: CASSLLVTVNTEAFF. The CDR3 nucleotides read TGTGCCAGCAGCTTATTGGTAACGGTGAACACTGAAGCTTTCTTT.